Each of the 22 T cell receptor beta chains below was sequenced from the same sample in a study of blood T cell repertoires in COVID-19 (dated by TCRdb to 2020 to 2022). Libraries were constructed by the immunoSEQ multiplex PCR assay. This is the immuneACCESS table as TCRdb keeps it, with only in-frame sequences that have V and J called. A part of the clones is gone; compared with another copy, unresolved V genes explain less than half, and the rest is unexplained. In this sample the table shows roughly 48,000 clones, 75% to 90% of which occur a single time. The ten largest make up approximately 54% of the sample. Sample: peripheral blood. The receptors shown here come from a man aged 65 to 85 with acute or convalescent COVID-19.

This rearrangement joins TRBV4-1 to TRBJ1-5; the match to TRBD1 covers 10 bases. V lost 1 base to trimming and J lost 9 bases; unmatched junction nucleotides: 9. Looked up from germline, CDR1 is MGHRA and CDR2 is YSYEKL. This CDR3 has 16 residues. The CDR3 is CASSQVPGQGPGPQHF. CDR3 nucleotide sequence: TGCGCCAGCAGCCAAGTGCCGGGACAGGGGCCGGGGCCCCAGCATTTT.

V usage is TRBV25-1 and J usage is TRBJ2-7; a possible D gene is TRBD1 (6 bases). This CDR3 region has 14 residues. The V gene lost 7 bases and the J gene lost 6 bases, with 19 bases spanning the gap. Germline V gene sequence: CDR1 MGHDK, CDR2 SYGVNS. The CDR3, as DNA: TGTGCCAGCACCCCAGACAGGTACGGGTCCGAGCAGTACTTC. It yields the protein CASTPDRYGSEQYF.

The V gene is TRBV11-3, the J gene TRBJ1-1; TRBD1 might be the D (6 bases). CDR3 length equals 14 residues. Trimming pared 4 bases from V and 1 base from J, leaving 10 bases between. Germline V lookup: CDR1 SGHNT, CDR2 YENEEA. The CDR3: CASSSRDKNTEAFF. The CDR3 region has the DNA TGTGCCAGCAGCTCCCGGGACAAGAACACTGAAGCTTTCTTT.

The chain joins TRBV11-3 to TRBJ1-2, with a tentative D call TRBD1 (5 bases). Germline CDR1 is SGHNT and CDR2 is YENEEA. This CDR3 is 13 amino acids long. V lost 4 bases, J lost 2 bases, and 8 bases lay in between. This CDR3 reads CASSYTGNYGYTF. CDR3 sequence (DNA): TGTGCCAGCAGCTACACAGGCAACTATGGCTACACCTTC.

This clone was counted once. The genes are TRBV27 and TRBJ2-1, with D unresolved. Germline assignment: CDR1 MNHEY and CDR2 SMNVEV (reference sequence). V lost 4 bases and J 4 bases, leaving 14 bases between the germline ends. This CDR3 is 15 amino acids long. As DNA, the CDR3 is TGTGCCAGCAGTTCCGTCCCCGCGGCGTACAATGAGCAGTTCTTC. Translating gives CASSSVPAAYNEQFF.

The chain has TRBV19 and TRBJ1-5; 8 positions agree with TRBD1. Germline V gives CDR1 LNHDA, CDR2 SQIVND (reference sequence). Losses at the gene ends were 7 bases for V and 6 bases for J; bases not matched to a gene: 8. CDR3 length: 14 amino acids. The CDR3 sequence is CASMDREFSQPQHF. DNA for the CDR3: TGTGCCAGTATGGACAGGGAGTTTAGTCAGCCCCAGCATTTT.

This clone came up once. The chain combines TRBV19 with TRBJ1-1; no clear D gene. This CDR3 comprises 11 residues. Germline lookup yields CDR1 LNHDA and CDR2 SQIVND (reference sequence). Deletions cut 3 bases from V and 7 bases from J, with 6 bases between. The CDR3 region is CASSIADEAFF. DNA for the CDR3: TGTGCCAGTAGTATTGCGGATGAAGCTTTCTTT.

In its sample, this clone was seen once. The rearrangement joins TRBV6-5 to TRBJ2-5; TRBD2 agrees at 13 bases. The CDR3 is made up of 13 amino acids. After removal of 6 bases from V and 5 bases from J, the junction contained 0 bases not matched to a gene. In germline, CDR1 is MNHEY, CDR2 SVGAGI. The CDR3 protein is CASRLAGGETQYF. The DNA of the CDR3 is TGTGCCAGCAGACTAGCGGGGGGGGAGACCCAGTACTTC.

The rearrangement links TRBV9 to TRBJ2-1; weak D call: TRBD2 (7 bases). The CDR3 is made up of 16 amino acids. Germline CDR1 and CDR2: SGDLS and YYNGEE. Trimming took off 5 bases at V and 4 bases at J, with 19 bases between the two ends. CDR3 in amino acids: CASSPPGLGGYNEQFF. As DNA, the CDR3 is TGTGCCAGCAGTCCCCCCGGACTAGGGGGTTACAATGAGCAGTTCTTC. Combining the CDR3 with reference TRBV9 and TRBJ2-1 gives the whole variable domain DSGVTQTPKHLITATGQRVTLRCSPRSGDLSVYWYQQSLDQGLQFLIQYYNGEERAKGNILERFSAQQFPDLHSELNLSSLELGDSALYFCASSPPGLGGYNEQFFGPGTRLTVL.

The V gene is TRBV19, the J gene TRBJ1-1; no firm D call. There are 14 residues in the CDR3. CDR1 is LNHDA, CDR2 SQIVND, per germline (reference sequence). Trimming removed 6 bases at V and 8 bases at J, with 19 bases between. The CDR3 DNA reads TGTGCCAGTAGCCAAATCGCAAGGGAGGGAGAAGCTTTCTTT. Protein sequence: CASSQIAREGEAFF.

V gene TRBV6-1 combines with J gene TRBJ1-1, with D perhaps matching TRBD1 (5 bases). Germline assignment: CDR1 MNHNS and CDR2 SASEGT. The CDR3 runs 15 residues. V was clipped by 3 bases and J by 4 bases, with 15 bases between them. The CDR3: CASSDQPGRSTEAFF. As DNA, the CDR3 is TGTGCCAGCAGTGACCAACCAGGGAGGAGCACTGAAGCTTTCTTT.

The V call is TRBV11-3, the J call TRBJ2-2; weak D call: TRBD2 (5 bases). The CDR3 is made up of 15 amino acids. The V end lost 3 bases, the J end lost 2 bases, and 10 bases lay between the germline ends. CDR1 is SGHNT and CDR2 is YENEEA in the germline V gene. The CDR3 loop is CASSLNGRNTGELFF. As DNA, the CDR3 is TGTGCCAGCAGCTTGAATGGGAGAAACACCGGGGAGCTGTTTTTT.

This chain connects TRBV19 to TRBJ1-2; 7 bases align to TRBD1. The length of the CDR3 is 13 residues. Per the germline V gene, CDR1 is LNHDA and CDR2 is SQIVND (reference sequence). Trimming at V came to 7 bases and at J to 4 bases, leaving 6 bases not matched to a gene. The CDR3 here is CASTPTGPYGYTF. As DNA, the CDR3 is TGTGCCAGTACCCCGACAGGGCCCTATGGCTACACCTTC.

Written as DNA, the CDR3 is TGTGCCAGCAGCCAAGGAAACAACAACAATGAGCAGTTCTTC. This gives the protein CASSQGNNNNEQFF. The chain carries TRBV3-1 (or the pseudogene TRBV3-2) and TRBJ2-1; D remains unclear. Per the germline V gene, CDR1 is LGHDT and CDR2 is YNNKEL (reference sequence). The CDR3 consists of 14 residues. V was trimmed by 1 base and J by 5 bases, leaving 9 bases between them.

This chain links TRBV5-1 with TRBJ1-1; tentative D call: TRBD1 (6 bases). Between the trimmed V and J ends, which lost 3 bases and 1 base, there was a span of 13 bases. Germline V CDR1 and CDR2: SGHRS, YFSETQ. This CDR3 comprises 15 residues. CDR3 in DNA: TGCGCCAGCAGCTCCCCAGCCAGGGGGAACACTGAAGCTTTCTTT. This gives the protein CASSSPARGNTEAFF.

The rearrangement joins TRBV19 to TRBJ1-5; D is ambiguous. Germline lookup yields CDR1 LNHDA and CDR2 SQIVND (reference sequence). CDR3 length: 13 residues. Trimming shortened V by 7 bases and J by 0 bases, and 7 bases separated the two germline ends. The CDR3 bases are TGTGCCAGTAAACTGAGTAGCAATCAGCCCCAGCATTTT. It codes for CASKLSSNQPQHF.

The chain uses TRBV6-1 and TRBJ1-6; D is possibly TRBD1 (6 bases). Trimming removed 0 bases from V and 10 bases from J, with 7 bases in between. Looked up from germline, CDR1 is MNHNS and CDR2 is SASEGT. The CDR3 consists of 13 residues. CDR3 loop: CASSEAQGSPLHF. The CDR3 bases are TGTGCCAGCAGTGAAGCGCAGGGGTCACCCCTCCACTTT.

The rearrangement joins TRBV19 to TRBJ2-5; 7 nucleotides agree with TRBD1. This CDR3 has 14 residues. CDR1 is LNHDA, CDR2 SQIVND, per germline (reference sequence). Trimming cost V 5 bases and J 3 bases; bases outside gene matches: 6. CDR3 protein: CASSLRGMEETQYF. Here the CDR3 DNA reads TGTGCCAGTAGTCTCAGGGGGATGGAAGAGACCCAGTACTTC.

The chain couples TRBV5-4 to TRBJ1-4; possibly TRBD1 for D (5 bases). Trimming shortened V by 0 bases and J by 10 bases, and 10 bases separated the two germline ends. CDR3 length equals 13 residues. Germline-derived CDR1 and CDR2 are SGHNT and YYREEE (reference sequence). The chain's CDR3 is CASSLDQGGKLFF. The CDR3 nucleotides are TGTGCCAGCAGCTTGGATCAGGGAGGAAAACTGTTTTTT.

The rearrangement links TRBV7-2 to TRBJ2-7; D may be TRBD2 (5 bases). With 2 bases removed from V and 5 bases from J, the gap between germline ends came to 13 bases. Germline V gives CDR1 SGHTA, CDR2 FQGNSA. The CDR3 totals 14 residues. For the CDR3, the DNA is TGTGCCAGCAGCTTACGGAGGCTAGATCACGAGCAGTACTTC. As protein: CASSLRRLDHEQYF.

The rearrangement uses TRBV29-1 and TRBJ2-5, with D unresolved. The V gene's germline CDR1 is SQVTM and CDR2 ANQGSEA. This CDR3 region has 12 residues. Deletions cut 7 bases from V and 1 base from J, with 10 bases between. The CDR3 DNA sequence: TGCAGCGCCCACCCGGGCCAAGAGACCCAGTACTTC. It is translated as CSAHPGQETQYF.

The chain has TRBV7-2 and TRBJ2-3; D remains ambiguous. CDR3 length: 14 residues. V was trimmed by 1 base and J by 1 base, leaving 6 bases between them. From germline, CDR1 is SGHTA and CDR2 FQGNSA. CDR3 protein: CASSLGLGTDTQYF. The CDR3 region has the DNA TGTGCCAGCAGCTTAGGACTCGGCACAGATACGCAGTATTTT.